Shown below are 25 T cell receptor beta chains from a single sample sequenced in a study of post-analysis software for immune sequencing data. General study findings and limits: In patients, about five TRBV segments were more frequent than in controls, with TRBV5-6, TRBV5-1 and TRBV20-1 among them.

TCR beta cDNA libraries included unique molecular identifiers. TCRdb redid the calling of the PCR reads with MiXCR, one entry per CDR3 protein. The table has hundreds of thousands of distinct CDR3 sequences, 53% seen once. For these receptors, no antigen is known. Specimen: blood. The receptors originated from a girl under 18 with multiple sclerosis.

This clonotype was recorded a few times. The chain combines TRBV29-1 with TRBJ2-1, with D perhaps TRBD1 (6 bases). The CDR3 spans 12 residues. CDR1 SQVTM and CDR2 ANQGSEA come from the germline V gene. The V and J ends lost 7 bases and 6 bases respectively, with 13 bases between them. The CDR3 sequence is CSADSRANEQFF. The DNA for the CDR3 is TGCAGCGCGGACAGTCGGGCCAATGAGCAGTTCTTC.

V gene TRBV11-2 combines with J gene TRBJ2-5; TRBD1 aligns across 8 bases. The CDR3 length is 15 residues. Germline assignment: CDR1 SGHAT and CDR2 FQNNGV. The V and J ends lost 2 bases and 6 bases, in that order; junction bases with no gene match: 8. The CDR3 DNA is TGTGCCAGCAGCTTATGGTCAGGGGGCGGAAAGACCCAGTACTTC. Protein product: CASSLWSGGGKTQYF.

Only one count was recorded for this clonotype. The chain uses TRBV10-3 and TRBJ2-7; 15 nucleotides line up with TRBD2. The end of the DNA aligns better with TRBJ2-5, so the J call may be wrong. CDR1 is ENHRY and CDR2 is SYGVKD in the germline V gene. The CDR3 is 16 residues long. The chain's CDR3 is CAISGTSGRARETQYF. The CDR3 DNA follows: TGTGCCATCAGTGGGACTAGCGGGAGGGCTCGGGAGACCCAGTACTTC.

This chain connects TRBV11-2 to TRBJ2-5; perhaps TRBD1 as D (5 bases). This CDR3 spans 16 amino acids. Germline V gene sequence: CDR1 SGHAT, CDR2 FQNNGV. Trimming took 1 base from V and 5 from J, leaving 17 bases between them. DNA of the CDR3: TGTGCCAGCAGCTTAGGCTTCCGGGTACAGGTCGAGACCCAGTACTTC. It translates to CASSLGFRVQVETQYF.

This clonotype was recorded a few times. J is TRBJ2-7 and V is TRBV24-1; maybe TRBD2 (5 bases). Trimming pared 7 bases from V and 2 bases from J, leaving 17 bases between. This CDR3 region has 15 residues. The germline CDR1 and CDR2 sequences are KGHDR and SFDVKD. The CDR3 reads CATSPGLQKAYEQYF. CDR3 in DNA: TGTGCCACCAGCCCCGGACTCCAGAAGGCCTACGAGCAGTACTTC.

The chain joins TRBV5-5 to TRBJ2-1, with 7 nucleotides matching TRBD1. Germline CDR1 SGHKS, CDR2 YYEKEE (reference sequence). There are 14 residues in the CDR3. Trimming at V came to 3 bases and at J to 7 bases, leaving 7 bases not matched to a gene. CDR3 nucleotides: TGTGCCAGCAGCTCACAGGGGCGAGGGAATGAGCAGTTCTTC. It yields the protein CASSSQGRGNEQFF.

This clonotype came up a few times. The CDR3 sequence is CSVNTPSSYEQYF. In DNA, the CDR3 is TGCAGTGTAAACACACCAAGCTCCTACGAGCAGTACTTC. J is TRBJ2-7 and V is TRBV20-1; D is unresolved. The germline gives CDR1 DFQATT, CDR2 SNEGSKA (reference sequence). CDR3 length: 13 amino acids. V was clipped by 7 bases and J by 0 bases, with 13 bases between them.

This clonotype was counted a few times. This CDR3 is CASASNGLQETQYF. The DNA of the CDR3 is TGTGCTAGTGCGAGCAACGGCTTGCAAGAGACCCAGTACTTC. The chain links TRBV12-5 to TRBJ2-5; D gene uncertain. In germline, CDR1 is LGHNT, CDR2 FRNRAP. CDR3 length: 14 residues. V was trimmed by 7 bases and J by 2 bases, leaving 14 bases between them.

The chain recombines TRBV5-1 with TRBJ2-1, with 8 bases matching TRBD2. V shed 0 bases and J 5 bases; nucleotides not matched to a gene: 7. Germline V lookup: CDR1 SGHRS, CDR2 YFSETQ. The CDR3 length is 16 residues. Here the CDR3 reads CASSLARAGGNNEQFF. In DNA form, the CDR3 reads TGCGCCAGCAGCTTGGCCCGGGCGGGAGGAAACAATGAGCAGTTCTTC.

The CDR3 DNA is TGCAGTGCAGATCGGGCTAACTATGGCTACACCTTC. Translated: CSADRANYGYTF. The rearrangement links TRBV20-1 to TRBJ1-2; D is ambiguous. This CDR3 has 12 amino acids. Trimming shortened V by 6 bases and J by 0 bases, and 8 bases separated the two germline ends. Germline CDR1 DFQATT, CDR2 SNEGSKA (reference sequence).

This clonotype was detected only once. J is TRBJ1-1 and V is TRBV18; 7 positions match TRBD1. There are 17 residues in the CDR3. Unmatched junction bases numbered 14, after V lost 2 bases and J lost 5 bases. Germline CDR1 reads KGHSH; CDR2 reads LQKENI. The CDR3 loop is CASSPTVTGQGLTEAFF. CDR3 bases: TGTGCCAGCTCACCAACGGTGACAGGGCAAGGATTAACTGAAGCTTTCTTT.

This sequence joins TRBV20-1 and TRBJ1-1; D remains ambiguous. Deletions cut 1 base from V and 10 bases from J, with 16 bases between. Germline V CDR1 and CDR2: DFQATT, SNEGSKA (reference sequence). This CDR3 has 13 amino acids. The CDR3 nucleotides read TGCAGTGCTAGAGGAGGGTCGGCCGTGGCAGCTTTCTTT. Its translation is CSARGGSAVAAFF.

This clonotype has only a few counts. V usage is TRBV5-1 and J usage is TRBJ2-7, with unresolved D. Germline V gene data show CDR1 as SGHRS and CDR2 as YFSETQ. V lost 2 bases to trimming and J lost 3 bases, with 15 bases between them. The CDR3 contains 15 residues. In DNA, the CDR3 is TGCGCCAGCAGCTTTGACATCTCAATGGGCTACGAGCAGTACTTC. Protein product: CASSFDISMGYEQYF.

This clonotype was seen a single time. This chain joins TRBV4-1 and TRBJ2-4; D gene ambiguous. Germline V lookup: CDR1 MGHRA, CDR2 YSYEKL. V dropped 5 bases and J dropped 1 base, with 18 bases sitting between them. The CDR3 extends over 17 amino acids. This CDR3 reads CASSTSIPMLAKNIQYF. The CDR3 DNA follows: TGCGCCAGCAGCACGTCCATACCGATGCTTGCCAAAAACATTCAGTACTTC.

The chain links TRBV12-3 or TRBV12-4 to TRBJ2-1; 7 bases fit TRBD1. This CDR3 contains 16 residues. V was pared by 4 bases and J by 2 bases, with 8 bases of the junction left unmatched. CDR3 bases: TGTGCCAGCAGTTCCTCCGACAGGGACGCCTACAATGAGCAGTTCTTC. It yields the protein CASSSSDRDAYNEQFF.

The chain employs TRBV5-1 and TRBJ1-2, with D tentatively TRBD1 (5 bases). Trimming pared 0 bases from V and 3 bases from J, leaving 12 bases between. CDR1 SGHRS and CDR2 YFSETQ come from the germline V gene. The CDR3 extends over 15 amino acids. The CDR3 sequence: CASSLAGESYYGYTF. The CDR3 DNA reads TGCGCCAGCAGCTTGGCGGGGGAATCCTACTATGGCTACACCTTC.

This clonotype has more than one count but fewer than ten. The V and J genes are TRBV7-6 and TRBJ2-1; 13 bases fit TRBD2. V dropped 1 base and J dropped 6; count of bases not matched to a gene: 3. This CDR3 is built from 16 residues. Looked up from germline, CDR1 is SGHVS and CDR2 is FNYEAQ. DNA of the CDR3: TGTGCCAGCAGCTTAGTAGGGACTAGCGGGGCCAATGAGCAGTTCTTC. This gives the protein CASSLVGTSGANEQFF.

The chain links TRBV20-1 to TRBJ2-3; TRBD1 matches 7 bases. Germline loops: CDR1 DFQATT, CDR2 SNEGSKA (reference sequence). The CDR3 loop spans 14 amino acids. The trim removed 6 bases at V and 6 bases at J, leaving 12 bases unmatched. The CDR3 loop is CSARGLVVDDTQYF. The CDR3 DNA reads TGCAGTGCGAGGGGGCTCGTGGTTGATGATACGCAGTATTTT.

CDR3 in DNA: TGTGCCAGCAGCTTTGGGGGCGGAAACTATGGCTACACCTTC. It translates to CASSFGGGNYGYTF. The chain uses TRBV5-5 and TRBJ1-2; D might be TRBD1 (6 bases). CDR3 length equals 14 residues. Trimming shortened V by 2 bases and J by 2 bases, and 10 bases separated the two germline ends. CDR1 and CDR2 (germline): SGHKS, YYEKEE (reference sequence).

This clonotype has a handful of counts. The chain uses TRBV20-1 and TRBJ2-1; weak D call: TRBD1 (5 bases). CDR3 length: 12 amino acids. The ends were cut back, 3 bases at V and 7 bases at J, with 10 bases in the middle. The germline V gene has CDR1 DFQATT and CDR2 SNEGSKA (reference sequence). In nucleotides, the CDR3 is TGCAGTGCTAGTAGGGGCGGAAATGAGCAGTTCTTC. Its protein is CSASRGGNEQFF.

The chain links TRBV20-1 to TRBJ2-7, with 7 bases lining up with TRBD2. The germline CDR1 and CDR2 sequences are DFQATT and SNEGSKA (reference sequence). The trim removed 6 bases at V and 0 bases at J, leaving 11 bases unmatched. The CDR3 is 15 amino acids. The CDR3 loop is CSAWDSGRNSYEQYF. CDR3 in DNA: TGCAGTGCATGGGATAGCGGGCGTAACTCCTACGAGCAGTACTTC.

The CDR3 loop reads CSARDLRAGGQIAEQYF. The CDR3 bases are TGCAGTGCTAGAGATCTTCGAGCGGGGGGTCAGATCGCCGAGCAGTACTTC. V usage is TRBV20-1 and J usage is TRBJ2-4; 9 bases are a match to TRBD2. The J call is doubtful: the DNA matches TRBJ2-7 better. This CDR3 contains 17 residues. Germline V gene data show CDR1 as DFQATT and CDR2 as SNEGSKA (reference sequence).

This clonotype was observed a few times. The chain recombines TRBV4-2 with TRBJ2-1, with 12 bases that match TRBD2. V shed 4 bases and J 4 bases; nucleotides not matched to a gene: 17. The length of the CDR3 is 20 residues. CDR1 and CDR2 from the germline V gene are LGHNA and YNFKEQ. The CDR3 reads CASSRRRRQPGTSGYNEQFF. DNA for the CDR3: TGTGCCAGCAGCCGACGGCGGAGACAACCCGGGACTAGCGGGTACAATGAGCAGTTCTTC.

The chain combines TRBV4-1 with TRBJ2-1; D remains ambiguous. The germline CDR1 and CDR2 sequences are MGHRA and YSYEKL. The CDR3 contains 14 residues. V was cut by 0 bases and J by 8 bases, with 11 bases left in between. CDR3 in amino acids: CASSQEFSTDEQFF. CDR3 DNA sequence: TGCGCCAGCAGCCAAGAATTCAGTACGGATGAGCAGTTCTTC.

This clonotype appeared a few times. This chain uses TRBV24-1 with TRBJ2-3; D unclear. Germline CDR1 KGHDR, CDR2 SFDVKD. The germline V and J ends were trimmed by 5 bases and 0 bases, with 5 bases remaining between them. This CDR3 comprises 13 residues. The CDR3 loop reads CATSGGSTDTQYF. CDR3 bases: TGTGCCACCAGTGGCGGTAGCACAGATACGCAGTATTTT.